Below, 15 T cell receptor beta chains from the same sample are listed, as sequenced in a study of blood T cell repertoires in COVID-19. Measured with immunoSEQ multiplex PCR; TCRdb has only the in-frame clones, and not every one. Of around 140,000 clones listed, approximately 79% are singletons. Material: PBMCs or T cells enriched from blood (not recorded which). The source of these receptors is a man aged 35 to 55 with acute COVID-19.

This chain uses TRBV4-2 with TRBJ2-1; TRBD2 aligns across 9 bases. In germline, CDR1 is LGHNA, CDR2 YNFKEQ. Losses at the gene ends were 0 bases for V and 8 bases for J; bases not matched to a gene: 11. CDR3 length: 17 amino acids. CDR3 DNA: TGTGCCAGCAGCCAAGATCTACATGCGGGGGGGGAGTATGAGCAGTTCTTC. Its protein is CASSQDLHAGGEYEQFF.

This chain links TRBV19 with TRBJ1-1; a weak D match, TRBD1 (6 bases). Trimming removed 5 bases at V and 0 bases at J, with 10 bases between. The CDR3 runs to 14 residues. Germline CDR1 reads LNHDA; CDR2 reads SQIVND (reference sequence). The CDR3 sequence: CASSPQGLNTEAFF. The CDR3 coding sequence is TGTGCCAGTAGTCCCCAGGGGCTGAACACTGAAGCTTTCTTT.

The V gene is TRBV10-3, the J gene TRBJ2-7; 9 bases match TRBD1. Germline CDR1 is ENHRY and CDR2 is SYGVKD. J was trimmed by 2 bases and V by 10 bases; bases with no gene match: 9. This CDR3 region has 14 residues. The CDR3 DNA is TGTGCCACTGCGACAGGGGGGGATGCCTACGAGCAGTACTTC. Encoded protein: CATATGGDAYEQYF.

This clone has just a few counts. The gene calls are TRBV10-2 and TRBJ2-5; D remains unclear. This CDR3 contains 16 residues. CDR1 and CDR2 (germline): WSHSY, SAAADI. The germline V and J ends were trimmed by 0 bases and 2 bases, with 13 bases remaining between them. This CDR3 reads CASSESFVQSQETQYF. The CDR3, as DNA: TGCGCCAGCAGTGAGTCGTTTGTACAGTCTCAAGAGACCCAGTACTTC.

The chain joins TRBV2 to TRBJ2-1, with 10 positions matching TRBD2. The CDR3 has 15 residues. The germline V gene encodes CDR1 SNHLY and CDR2 FYNNEI. Trimming at V came to 7 bases and at J to 6 bases, leaving 9 bases not matched to a gene. The CDR3, as DNA: TGTGCCAGCATTAAAGCGGGAGGGCCCCGCAATGAGCAGTTCTTC. This sequence encodes CASIKAGGPRNEQFF.

The chain joins TRBV7-3 to TRBJ2-2; 8 bases fit TRBD2. The junction had 4 bases not matched to a gene; V was cut back by 5 bases and J by 8 bases. Germline CDR1 and CDR2: SGHTA and FQGTGA. There are 13 residues in the CDR3. The CDR3 is CASSQEREGELFF. CDR3 bases: TGTGCCAGCAGCCAGGAGCGGGAGGGGGAGCTGTTTTTT.

The J gene is TRBJ2-5, the V gene TRBV3-1 (or the pseudogene TRBV3-2); 12 bases align to TRBD2. The germline gives CDR1 LGHDT, CDR2 YNNKEL (reference sequence). V lost 4 bases to trimming and J lost 3 bases; unmatched junction nucleotides: 9. The CDR3 runs 17 residues. CDR3 protein: CASSLWTLAGGKETQYF. The CDR3 DNA reads TGTGCCAGCAGCCTCTGGACGCTAGCGGGGGGGAAAGAGACCCAGTACTTC.

The chain employs TRBV12-3 or TRBV12-4 and TRBJ2-7; D gene uncertain. The CDR3 is 11 amino acids. Trimming stripped 4 bases from V and 2 bases from J, with 3 bases between. The CDR3, as DNA: TGTGCCAGCAGTTCCACCTACGAGCAGTACTTC. The encoded protein is CASSSTYEQYF.

The chain couples TRBV3-1 (or the pseudogene TRBV3-2) to TRBJ2-7; 7 bases align to TRBD2. V gave up 7 bases and J gave up 5 bases; unmatched junction bases: 8. CDR3 length: 13 residues. Germline V gene sequence: CDR1 LGHDT, CDR2 YNNKEL (reference sequence). The CDR3 DNA reads TGTGCCAGCATCAATGGTGGGGGGGACGAGCAGTACTTC. It is translated as CASINGGGDEQYF.

The chain combines TRBV6-5 with TRBJ1-2; D is unresolved. Looked up from germline, CDR1 is MNHEY and CDR2 is SVGAGI. The V end lost 0 bases, the J end lost 1 base, and 12 bases lay between the germline ends. CDR3 length: 16 amino acids. CDR3 amino acids: CASSYSGANLNYGYTF. CDR3 coding DNA: TGTGCCAGCAGTTACTCCGGAGCGAACCTTAACTATGGCTACACCTTC.

The chain combines TRBV5-1 with TRBJ2-2, with D possibly matching TRBD2 (6 bases). Germline CDR1 reads SGHRS; CDR2 reads YFSETQ. Trimming took 2 bases from V and 1 from J, leaving 9 bases between them. The CDR3 sequence is 15 residues long. The CDR3 here is CASSLNGGNTGELFF. CDR3 DNA sequence: TGCGCCAGCAGCTTAAACGGGGGGAACACCGGGGAGCTGTTTTTT.

The chain combines TRBV5-1 with TRBJ2-3, with 7 bases aligning to TRBD1. The CDR3 is 15 amino acids. Trimming took 5 bases from V and 2 from J; bases not matched to a gene: 8. Germline assignment: CDR1 SGHRS and CDR2 YFSETQ. The CDR3 DNA follows: TGCGCCAGCAGTTCAACAGGGGTCCCCACAGATACGCAGTATTTT. Encoded protein: CASSSTGVPTDTQYF. Full variable domain (missing parts from reference TRBV5-1 and TRBJ2-3): KAGVTQTPRYLIKTRGQQVTLSCSPISGHRSVSWYQQTPGQGLQFLFEYFSETQRNKGNFPGRFSGRQFSNSRSEMNVSTLELGDSALYLCASSSTGVPTDTQYFGPGTRLTVL.

The V call is TRBV27, the J call TRBJ2-3; D gene ambiguous. Deletions cut 7 bases from V and 3 bases from J, with 5 bases between. This CDR3 is built from 11 residues. Germline CDR1 and CDR2: MNHEY and SMNVEV (reference sequence). The CDR3: CASKLTDTQYF. CDR3 DNA: TGTGCCAGCAAATTAACAGATACGCAGTATTTT.

The rearrangement uses TRBV7-2 and TRBJ2-5, with 8 bases identical to TRBD2. Trimming removed 2 bases from V and 2 bases from J; junction bases left unmatched: 7. The CDR3 has 16 residues. The germline CDR1 and CDR2 sequences are SGHTA and FQGNSA. As DNA, the CDR3 is TGTGCCAGCAGCTTAATTGCGGCGGGAGGACAAGAGACCCAGTACTTC. Protein sequence: CASSLIAAGGQETQYF.

The chain carries TRBV5-8 and TRBJ2-6; tentatively, D is TRBD1 (6 bases). The CDR3 consists of 14 residues. The germline V and J ends were trimmed by 9 bases and 2 bases, with 12 bases remaining between them. Germline CDR1 reads SGHTS; CDR2 reads YDEGEE. The CDR3 reads CATSTGAGANVLTF. CDR3 nucleotides: TGTGCCACTTCGACAGGCGCTGGGGCCAACGTCCTGACTTTC.